This TCR beta chain is from a study of CD8+ T cells in alopecia areata (dated by TCRdb to 2016 to 2019). Study-level background: The treated patients took part in an open-label pilot trial in which moderate-to-severe alopecia areata was treated with oral tofacitinib at 5 to 10 mg twice daily. Tofacitinib was administered for 6 to 18 months, and 6 months of follow-up off drug were then conducted to assess delayed response and recurrence. TCRbeta CDR3 regions were amplified by immunoSEQ multiplex PCR with 35 Vbeta forward and 13 Jbeta reverse primers. Biopsies were taken from tofacitinib-treated patients at baseline and at 4 and 24 weeks of treatment, and a later scalp biopsy was taken in several of the tofacitinib-treated patients. RNA was extracted with the PAXgene miRNA kit for fixed scalp, the miRNeasy kit for PBMCs, and the RNeasy kit for mouse skin. In both human patients and the C3H/HeJ mouse model, the study applied high-throughput TCRbeta sequencing to look at T cell clonal expansion in alopecia areata. Scalp tissue and sorted CD4+ and CD8+ peripheral blood T cells from patchy and totalis/universalis alopecia areata patients and from healthy controls were covered by human TCRbeta sequencing. Scalp clonality was compared among normal scalp (n=4), patchy alopecia areata scalp (n=8), and alopecia totalis/universalis scalp (n=8).

Libraries were built with the immunoSEQ multiplex PCR assay. RNA was extracted from all samples and reverse transcribed into cDNA, which served as template for TCR sequencing. First-strand cDNA was synthesized with SuperScript III using a 2:1 mix of oligo-dT and random hexamers. A synthetic immune receptor repertoire was used to assess amplification bias, and residual bias was removed computationally. As for the original processing: After raw reads were preprocessed to remove errors, the CDR3 was defined following IMGT conventions as running from the conserved cysteine to phenylalanine. Clonality was computed as 1 minus the Shannon entropy, with the entropy normalized by log2 of the number of productive unique TCRs. Whether each scalp clone was CD4 or CD8 was inferred by checking scalp TCRbeta sequences against the CD4 and CD8 repertoires from sorted blood. This immuneACCESS table, as held by TCRdb, lists in-frame sequences with V and J called but not all clones. Of the missing ones, under half trace to an unresolved V gene in checked studies; the others have no known cause. That table furnishes V, J and clone size, whereas the DNA furnished D and trimming. Recorded for this sample are 150,000 to 200,000 clones; 50% to 75% of them occurred a single time. The ten largest clonotypes hold about 14% of the sample.

Read against the paper, the sample's time point label means: baseline before oral tofacitinib. Lesional scalp punch biopsies and peripheral blood were obtained from alopecia areata patients. PBMCs were isolated by density centrifugation and stained for CD3, CD4 and CD8, and CD4+ and CD8+ T cells were sorted on a FACSAria. Regarding this clone: Its antigen is not yet known. Base qualities are missing; no much larger clone stands one base away.

A distance of 11 bases separates the germline ends of V and J, which lose 1 base and 7 bases respectively. CDR1 and CDR2 were assigned from the germline V gene as MGHRA and YSYEKL. Including the terminal cysteine and phenylalanine, the CDR3 comprises 15 residues. The entry retains the CDR3 DNA only, 45 bases that are in frame from base 1. Overall results and qualifications from the work: Shared TCR sequences between patients were less evident than in mice, which may be partly attributable to HLA diversity in the patient population. Unlike mouse skin, where gammadelta T cells dominate, normal human skin contains resident alphabeta T cells that get sequenced too, which complicates analysis of the scalp TCR repertoire. Compared with normal scalp, lesional scalp had higher clonality and more expanded CD8+ clones, particularly in alopecia totalis/universalis, a pattern that suggests antigenic drive.

The receptor's source is a human donor with alopecia areata. Sequenced material: CD4+ T cells sorted from blood, taken at week 0. The rearrangement joined TRBV4-1 to TRBJ1-6; TRBD1 is possibly the D segment (6 matching bases). The nucleotides are TGCGCCAGCAGCCAAGCAAGAGGACAGAATTCACCCCTCCACTTT. Its protein reads: CASSQARGQNSPLHF.